This T cell receptor (beta chain) was sequenced during a study of T cells in Graves' hyperthyroidism and ophthalmopathy. The study defined stable Graves' hyperthyroidism as no ophthalmopathy progression within 18 months. Every diagnosis used clinical symptoms, serum thyroxine and TRAb, thyroid ultrasound and orbital computed tomography. This clonotype was recorded at least ten times. Its antigen is undetermined. The CDR3 length is 19 residues. V trimming: 5 bases; J trimming: 6 bases; junction bases outside the gene matches: 21. Germline V gives CDR1 SGHKS, CDR2 YYEKEE (reference sequence). Study-wide findings and caveats: Through a model of 13 V-J features, ophthalmopathy was separated from stable hyperthyroidism.

Amplification targeted TCR beta CDR3 regions from RNA transcripts. The HTBI primer set drove a first-round RT-PCR of the TCR CDR3. In TCRdb, the multiplex PCR reads were re-called with MiXCR into one record per CDR3 protein. The sample consists of a few hundred thousand distinct CDR3 sequences, more than 15% of them appearing once. The TCR comes from a woman between 18 and 30 years old with Graves' hyperthyroidism. The chain is built from TRBV5-5 and TRBJ2-1, with 9 nucleotides matching TRBD2. Sequenced material: blood. DNA for the CDR3: TGTGCCAGCAGTCCCTCGGGTAGCGGGAGATTATTTTTCGTCAATGAGCAGTTCTTC. This gives the protein CASSPSGSGRLFFVNEQFF.